This is a list of T cell receptor beta chains from one sample in a study of T cell responses to AZD1222 COVID-19 vaccine. Assay used: immunoSEQ multiplex PCR; TCRdb lists only in-frame clones, some missing. The table includes about 140,000 clones, 70% to 90% detected once. This specimen was peripheral blood, taken on day 0 of AZD1222 vaccination. These receptors were collected from an adult in good health. Both conserved end residues are part of each CDR3. The D gene is left open where the match is weak.

j_call v_call d_call cdr3_aa
TRBJ2-7 TRBV11-3 . CASSLGTVFGGEQYF
TRBJ2-3 TRBV7-8 TRBD2 CASSSSGRITDTQYF
TRBJ2-5 TRBV11-2 . CASSLGMRIWEGGETQYF
TRBJ2-2 TRBV6-5 TRBD1 CASSYWTGVDTGELFF
TRBJ1-5 TRBV10-3 . CAISSGLYQPQHF
TRBJ1-6 TRBV7-2 . CASSLIGGRSPLHF
TRBJ1-2 TRBV28 . CASSKRPGIVYGYTF
TRBJ1-2 TRBV13 . CASSLGVSNYGYTF
TRBJ2-7 TRBV6-2/TRBV6-3 TRBD2 CASSRLAGVSEQYF
TRBJ1-5 TRBV11-2 . CASSHPSRGQPQHF
TRBJ1-3 TRBV6-1 . CASSEAPARFRNTIYF
TRBJ2-1 TRBV5-1 TRBD1 CASSLRQGGPPHNEQFF
TRBJ1-5 TRBV7-9 . CASSPLSTAQPQHF
TRBJ1-1 TRBV29-1 . CSVGMNTEAFF
TRBJ2-7 TRBV13 TRBD1 CASSLNSGTGRSEQYF
TRBJ1-4 TRBV7-2 . CASSPQTGTNEKLFF
TRBJ2-7 TRBV15 TRBD2 CATSRDQPGGEQYF
TRBJ2-3 TRBV7-9 . CASSLGQYTDTQYF
TRBJ1-2 TRBV27 . CASSLGGPERGYTF
TRBJ2-7 TRBV9 TRBD2 CASSPLSGASYEQYF
TRBJ1-1 TRBV7-9 . CARSDKWGSEAFF
TRBJ2-7 TRBV7-2 TRBD1 CASSRSGTGGYEQYF
TRBJ2-7 TRBV11-2 TRBD2 CASSSGLAVVYEQYF
TRBJ2-3 TRBV6-5 . CASSYDGSSTDTQYF
TRBJ2-7 TRBV4-1 . CASSQESFRGAEQYF
TRBJ2-3 TRBV7-2 . CASSPTRGTDTQYF
TRBJ1-5 TRBV24-1 . CATSDSAYINQPQHF
TRBJ2-7 TRBV11-3 . CASSLGLEHAYEQYF
TRBJ2-7 TRBV3-1/TRBV3-2 . CASSQDWGSGEQYF
TRBJ1-4 TRBV28 . CASSLPNEKLFF
TRBJ2-4 TRBV2 . CASSATGEVAKNIQYF
TRBJ1-2 TRBV27 . CASSFQGTSNGYTF
TRBJ1-1 TRBV7-2 . CASSPPGPKYEAFF
TRBJ1-5 TRBV4-3 . CASSQDRGGDQPQHF
TRBJ2-7 TRBV5-1 . CASSLGDAAYEQYF
TRBJ1-1 TRBV19 TRBD1 CASSVDRDTEAFF
TRBJ1-5 TRBV24-1 TRBD1 CATSDNGQGDNQPQHF
TRBJ2-7 TRBV4-1 . CASSQKAMNSYEQYF
TRBJ1-2 TRBV5-5 . CASNDGTYRYGYTF
TRBJ2-5 TRBV5-6 . CASSLFRGGETQYF
TRBJ2-7 TRBV6-4 TRBD1 CASSETGGINEQYF
TRBJ2-7 TRBV30 TRBD1 CAWRTGNEQYF
TRBJ2-2 TRBV4-3 . CASSQDGVGDGDTGELFF
TRBJ2-1 TRBV7-6 TRBD2 CASSPPRTSGRAQSTRENEQFF
TRBJ2-5 TRBV5-4 TRBD1 CASSLSQGRQETQYF
TRBJ1-1 TRBV27 . CASSLSWEGGLISSEAFF
TRBJ2-1 TRBV9 TRBD2 CASSVGSGSRNEQFF
TRBJ2-7 TRBV7-2 TRBD2 CASSYPGLGQYF
TRBJ1-1 TRBV15 . CATSRDALMNTEAFF
TRBJ2-7 TRBV6-5 TRBD1 CASSYSFQGEREQYF
TRBJ2-1 TRBV4-1 . CASSWALSSYNEQFF
TRBJ2-5 TRBV7-2 . CASSLGFQETQYF